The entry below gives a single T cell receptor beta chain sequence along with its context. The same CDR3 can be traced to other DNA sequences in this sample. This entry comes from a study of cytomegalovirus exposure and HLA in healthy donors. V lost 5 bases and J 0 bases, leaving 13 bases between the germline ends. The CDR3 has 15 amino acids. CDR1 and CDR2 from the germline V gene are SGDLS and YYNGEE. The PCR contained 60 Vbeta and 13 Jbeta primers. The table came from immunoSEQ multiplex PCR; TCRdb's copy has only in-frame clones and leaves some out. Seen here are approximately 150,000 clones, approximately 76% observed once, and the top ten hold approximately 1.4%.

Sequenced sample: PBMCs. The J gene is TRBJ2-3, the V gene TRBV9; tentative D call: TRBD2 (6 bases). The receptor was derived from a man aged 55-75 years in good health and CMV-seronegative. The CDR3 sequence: CASSYAGTSTDTQYF. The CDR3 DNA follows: TGTGCCAGCAGTTATGCCGGGACTAGCACAGATACGCAGTATTTT.